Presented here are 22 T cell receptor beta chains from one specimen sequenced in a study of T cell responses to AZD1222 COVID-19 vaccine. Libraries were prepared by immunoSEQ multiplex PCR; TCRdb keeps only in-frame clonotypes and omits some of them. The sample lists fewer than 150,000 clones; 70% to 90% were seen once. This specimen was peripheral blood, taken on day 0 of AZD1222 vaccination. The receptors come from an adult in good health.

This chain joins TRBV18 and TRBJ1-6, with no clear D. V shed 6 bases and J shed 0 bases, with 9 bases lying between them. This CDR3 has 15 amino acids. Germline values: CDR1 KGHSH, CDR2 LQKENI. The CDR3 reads CASSSGSSYNSPLHF. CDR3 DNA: TGTGCCAGCTCCTCGGGGAGCTCCTATAATTCACCCCTCCACTTT.

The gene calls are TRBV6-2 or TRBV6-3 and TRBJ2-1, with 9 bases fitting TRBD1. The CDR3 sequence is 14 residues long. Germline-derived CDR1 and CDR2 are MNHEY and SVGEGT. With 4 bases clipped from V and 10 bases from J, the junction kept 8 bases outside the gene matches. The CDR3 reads CASSSPTGGSEQFF. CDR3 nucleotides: TGTGCCAGCAGTTCGCCAACAGGGGGCAGCGAGCAGTTCTTC.

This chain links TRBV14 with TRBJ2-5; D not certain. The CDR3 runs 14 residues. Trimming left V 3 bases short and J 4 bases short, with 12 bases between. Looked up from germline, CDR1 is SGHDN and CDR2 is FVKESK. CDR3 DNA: TGTGCCAGCAGCCACCTTGGGGTCCGAGAGACCCAGTACTTC. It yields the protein CASSHLGVRETQYF.

CDR3 in amino acids: CASSLTSGEYNEQFF. CDR3 DNA sequence: TGTGCCAGCAGCCTGACTAGCGGAGAATACAATGAGCAGTTCTTC. The chain links TRBV7-2 to TRBJ2-1; 9 positions agree with TRBD2. Germline-derived CDR1 and CDR2 are SGHTA and FQGNSA. The CDR3 is 15 residues long. V was pared by 5 bases and J by 4 bases, with 6 bases of the junction left unmatched.

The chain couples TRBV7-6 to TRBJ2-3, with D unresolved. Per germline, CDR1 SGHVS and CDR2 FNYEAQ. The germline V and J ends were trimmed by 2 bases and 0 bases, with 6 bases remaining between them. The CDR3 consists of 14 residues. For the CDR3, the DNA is TGTGCCAGCAGCTTATTTACTAGCACAGATACGCAGTATTTT. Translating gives CASSLFTSTDTQYF.

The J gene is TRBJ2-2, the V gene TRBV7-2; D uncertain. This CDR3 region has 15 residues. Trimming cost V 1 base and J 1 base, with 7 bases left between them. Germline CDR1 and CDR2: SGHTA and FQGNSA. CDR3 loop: CASSLVTLNTGELFF. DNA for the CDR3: TGTGCCAGCAGCTTAGTGACCCTGAACACCGGGGAGCTGTTTTTT.

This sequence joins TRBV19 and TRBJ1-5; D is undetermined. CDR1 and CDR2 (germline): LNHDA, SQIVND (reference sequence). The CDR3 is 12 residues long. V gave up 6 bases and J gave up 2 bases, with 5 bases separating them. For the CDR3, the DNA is TGTGCCAGTAGCCCCGGCAATCAGCCCCAGCATTTT. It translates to CASSPGNQPQHF.

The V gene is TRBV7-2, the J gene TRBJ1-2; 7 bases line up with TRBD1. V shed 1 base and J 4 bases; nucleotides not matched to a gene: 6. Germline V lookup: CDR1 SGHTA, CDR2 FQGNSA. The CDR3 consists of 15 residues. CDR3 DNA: TGTGCCAGCAGCTTAGGACAGGGCGGGTTCTATGGCTACACCTTC. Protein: CASSLGQGGFYGYTF. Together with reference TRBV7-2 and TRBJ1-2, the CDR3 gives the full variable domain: GAGVSQSPSNKVTEKGKDVELRCDPISGHTALYWYRQSLGQGLEFLIYFQGNSAPDKSGLPSDRFSAERTGGSVSTLTIQRTQQEDSAVYLCASSLGQGGFYGYTFGSGTRLTVV.

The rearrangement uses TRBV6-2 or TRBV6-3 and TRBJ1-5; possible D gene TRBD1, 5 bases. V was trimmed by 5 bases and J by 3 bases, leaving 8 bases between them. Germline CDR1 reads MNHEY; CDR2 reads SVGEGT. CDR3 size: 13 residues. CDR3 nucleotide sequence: TGTGCCAGCAGTAAGGACACCAATCAGCCCCAGCATTTT. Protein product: CASSKDTNQPQHF.

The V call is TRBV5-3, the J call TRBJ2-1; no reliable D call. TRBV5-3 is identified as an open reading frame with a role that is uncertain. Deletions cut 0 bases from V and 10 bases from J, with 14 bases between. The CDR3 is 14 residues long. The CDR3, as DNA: TGTGCCAGAAGCTTGGTCGACTTCATAGGGGAGCAGTTCTTC. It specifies CARSLVDFIGEQFF.

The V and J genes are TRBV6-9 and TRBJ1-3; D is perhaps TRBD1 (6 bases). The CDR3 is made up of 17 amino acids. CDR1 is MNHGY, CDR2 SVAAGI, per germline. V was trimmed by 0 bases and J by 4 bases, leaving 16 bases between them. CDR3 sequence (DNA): TGTGCCAGCAGTTATTCCCGCGTGCAGGGGATGGGAAACACCATATATTTT. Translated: CASSYSRVQGMGNTIYF.

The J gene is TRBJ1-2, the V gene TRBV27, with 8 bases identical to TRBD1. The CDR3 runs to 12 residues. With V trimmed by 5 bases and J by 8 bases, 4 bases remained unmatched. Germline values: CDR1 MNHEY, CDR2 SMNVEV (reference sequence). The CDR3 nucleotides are TGTGCCAGCAGTACCGGACAGGGCGGCTACACCTTC. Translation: CASSTGQGGYTF.

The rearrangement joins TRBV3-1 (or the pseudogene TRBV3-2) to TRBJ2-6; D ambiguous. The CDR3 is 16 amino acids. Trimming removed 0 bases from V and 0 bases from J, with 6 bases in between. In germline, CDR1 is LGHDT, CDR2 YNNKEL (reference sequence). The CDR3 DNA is TGTGCCAGCAGCCAAGATCCGGGCTCTGGGGCCAACGTCCTGACTTTC. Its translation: CASSQDPGSGANVLTF.

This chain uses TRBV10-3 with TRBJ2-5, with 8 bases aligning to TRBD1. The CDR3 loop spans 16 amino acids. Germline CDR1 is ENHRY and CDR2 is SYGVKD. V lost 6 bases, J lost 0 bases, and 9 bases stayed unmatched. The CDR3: CAISRGTGSYQETQYF. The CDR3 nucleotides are TGTGCCATCAGCCGCGGGACAGGTTCCTACCAAGAGACCCAGTACTTC.

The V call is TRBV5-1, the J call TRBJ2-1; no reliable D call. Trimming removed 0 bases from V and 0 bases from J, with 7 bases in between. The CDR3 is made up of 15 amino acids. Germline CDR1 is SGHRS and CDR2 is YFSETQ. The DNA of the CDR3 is TGCGCCAGCAGCTTGGGGGGAACCTCCTACAATGAGCAGTTCTTC. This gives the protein CASSLGGTSYNEQFF. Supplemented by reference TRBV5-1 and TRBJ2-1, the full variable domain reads KAGVTQTPRYLIKTRGQQVTLSCSPISGHRSVSWYQQTPGQGLQFLFEYFSETQRNKGNFPGRFSGRQFSNSRSEMNVSTLELGDSALYLCASSLGGTSYNEQFFGPGTRLTVL.

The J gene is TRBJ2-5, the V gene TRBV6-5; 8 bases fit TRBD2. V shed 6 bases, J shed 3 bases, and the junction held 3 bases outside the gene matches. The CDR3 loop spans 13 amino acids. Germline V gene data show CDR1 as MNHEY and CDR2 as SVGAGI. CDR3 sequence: CASRDSGEETQYF. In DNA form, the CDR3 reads TGTGCCAGCAGGGATAGCGGGGAAGAGACCCAGTACTTC.

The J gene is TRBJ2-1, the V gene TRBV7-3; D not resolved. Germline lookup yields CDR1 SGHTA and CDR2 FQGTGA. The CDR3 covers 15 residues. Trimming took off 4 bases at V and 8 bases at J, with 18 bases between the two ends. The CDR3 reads CASSYPDGPVDEQFF. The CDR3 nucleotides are TGTGCCAGCAGCTATCCTGACGGTCCGGTCGATGAGCAGTTCTTC. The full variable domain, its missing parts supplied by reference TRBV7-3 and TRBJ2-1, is GAGVSQTPSNKVTEKGKYVELRCDPISGHTALYWYRQSLGQGPEFLIYFQGTGAADDSGLPNDRFFAVRPEGSVSTLKIQRTERGDSAVYLCASSYPDGPVDEQFFGPGTRLTVL.

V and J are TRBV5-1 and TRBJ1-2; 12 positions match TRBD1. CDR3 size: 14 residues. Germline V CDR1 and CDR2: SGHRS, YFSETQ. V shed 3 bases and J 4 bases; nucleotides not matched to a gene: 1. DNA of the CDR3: TGCGCCAGCAGCTGGGACAGGGGGCTCTATGGCTACACCTTC. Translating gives CASSWDRGLYGYTF.

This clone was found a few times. Here the CDR3 DNA reads TGTGCCAGCAGCTTAGAACGAGGCGTCAGCAATCAGCCCCAGCATTTT. Protein: CASSLERGVSNQPQHF. This chain links TRBV7-8 with TRBJ1-5; D is uncertain. Trimming shortened V by 1 base and J by 1 base, and 11 bases separated the two germline ends. The CDR3 length is 16 residues. Germline loops: CDR1 SGHVS, CDR2 FQNEAQ.

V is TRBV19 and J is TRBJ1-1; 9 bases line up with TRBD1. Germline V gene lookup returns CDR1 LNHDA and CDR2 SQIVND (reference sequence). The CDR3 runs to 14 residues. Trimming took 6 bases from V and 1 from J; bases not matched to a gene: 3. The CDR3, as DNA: TGTGCCAGTAGACGACAGGGGGAGAACACTGAAGCTTTCTTT. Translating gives CASRRQGENTEAFF.

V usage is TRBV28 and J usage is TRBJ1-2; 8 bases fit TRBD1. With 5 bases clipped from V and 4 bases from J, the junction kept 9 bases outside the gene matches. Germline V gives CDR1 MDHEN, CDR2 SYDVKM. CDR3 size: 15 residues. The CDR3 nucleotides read TGTGCCAGCAGTAGGACAGGGAGGCCCCTCTATGGCTACACCTTC. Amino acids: CASSRTGRPLYGYTF.

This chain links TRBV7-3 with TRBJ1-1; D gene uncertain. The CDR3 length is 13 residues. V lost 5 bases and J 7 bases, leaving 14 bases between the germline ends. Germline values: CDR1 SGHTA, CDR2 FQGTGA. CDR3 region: CASSLRSGDEAFF. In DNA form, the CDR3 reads TGTGCCAGCAGCCTAAGATCGGGTGATGAAGCTTTCTTT.